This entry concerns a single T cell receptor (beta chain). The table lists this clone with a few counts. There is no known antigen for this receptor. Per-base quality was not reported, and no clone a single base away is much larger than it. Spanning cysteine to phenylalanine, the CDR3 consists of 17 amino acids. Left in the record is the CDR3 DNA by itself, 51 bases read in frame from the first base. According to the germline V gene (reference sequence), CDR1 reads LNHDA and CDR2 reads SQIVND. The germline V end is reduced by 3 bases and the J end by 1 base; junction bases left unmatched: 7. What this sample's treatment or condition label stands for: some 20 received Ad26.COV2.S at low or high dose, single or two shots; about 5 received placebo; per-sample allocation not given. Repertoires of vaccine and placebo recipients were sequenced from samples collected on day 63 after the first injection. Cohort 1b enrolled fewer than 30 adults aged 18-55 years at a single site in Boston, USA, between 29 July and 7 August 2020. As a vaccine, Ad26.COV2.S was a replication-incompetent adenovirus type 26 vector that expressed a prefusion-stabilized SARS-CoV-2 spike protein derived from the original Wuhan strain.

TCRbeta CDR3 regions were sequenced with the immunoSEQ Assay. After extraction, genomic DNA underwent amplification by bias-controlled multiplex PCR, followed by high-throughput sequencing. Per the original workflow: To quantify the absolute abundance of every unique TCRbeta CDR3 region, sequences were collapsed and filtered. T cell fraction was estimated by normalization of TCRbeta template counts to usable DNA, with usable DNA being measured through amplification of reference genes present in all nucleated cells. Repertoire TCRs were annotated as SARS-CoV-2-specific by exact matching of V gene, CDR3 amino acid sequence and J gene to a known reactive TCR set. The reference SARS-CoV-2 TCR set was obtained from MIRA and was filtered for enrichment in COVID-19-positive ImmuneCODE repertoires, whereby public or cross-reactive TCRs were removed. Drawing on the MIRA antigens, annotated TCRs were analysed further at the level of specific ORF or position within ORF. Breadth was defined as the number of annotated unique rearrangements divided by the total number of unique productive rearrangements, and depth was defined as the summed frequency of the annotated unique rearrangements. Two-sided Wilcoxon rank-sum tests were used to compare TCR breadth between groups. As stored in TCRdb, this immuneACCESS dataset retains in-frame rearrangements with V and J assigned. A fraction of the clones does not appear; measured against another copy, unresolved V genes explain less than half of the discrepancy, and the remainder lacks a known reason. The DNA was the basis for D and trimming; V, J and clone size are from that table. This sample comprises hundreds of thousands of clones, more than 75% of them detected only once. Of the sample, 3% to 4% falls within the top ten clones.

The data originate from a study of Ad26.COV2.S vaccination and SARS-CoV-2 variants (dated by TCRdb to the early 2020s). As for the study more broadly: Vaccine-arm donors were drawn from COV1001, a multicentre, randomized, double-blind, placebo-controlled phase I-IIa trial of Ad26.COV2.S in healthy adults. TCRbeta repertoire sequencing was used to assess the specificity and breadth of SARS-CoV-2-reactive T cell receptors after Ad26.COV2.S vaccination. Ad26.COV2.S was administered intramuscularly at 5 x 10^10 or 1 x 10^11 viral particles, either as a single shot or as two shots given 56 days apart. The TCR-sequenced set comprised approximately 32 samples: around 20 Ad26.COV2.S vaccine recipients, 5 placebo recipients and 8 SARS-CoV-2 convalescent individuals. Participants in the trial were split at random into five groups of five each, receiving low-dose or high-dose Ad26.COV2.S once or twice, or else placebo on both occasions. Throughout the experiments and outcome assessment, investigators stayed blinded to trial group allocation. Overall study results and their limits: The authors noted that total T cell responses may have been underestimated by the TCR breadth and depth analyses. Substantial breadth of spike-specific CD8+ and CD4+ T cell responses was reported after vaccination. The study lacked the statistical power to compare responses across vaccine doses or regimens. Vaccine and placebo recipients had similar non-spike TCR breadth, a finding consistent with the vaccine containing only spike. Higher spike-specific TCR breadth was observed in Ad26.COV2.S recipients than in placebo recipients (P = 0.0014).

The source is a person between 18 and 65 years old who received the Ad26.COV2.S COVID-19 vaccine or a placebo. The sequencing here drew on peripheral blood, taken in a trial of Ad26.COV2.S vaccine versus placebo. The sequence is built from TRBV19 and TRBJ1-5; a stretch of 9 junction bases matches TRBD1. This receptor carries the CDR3 CASSMRTGAFSNQPQHF. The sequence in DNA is TGTGCCAGTAGTATGAGGACAGGGGCTTTCAGCAATCAGCCCCAGCATTTT. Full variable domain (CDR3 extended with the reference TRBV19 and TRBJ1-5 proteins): DGGITQSPKYLFRKEGQNVTLSCEQNLNHDAMYWYRQDPGQGLRLIYYSQIVNDFQKGDIAEGYSVSREKKESFPLTVTSAQKNPTAFYLCASSMRTGAFSNQPQHFGDGTRLSIL.